The 23 T cell receptor beta chains listed next were all sequenced from one sample in a study of spatial heterogeneity in lung cancer. General observations from the study: In tumors, expanded intratumoral alpha and beta TCR counts tracked mutation counts.

Time point here: sample taken at primary tumor resection. No antigens are known for them. TCRdb itself ran the 5' RACE reads through MiXCR, one entry per CDR3 protein. The repertoire holds about 23,000 distinct CDR3 sequences, with about 4.3% as singletons. Sample: lung tumor tissue, taken at surgery. These receptors were taken from a male donor with early-stage non-small cell lung cancer.

This clonotype was counted ten times or more. This sequence joins TRBV28 and TRBJ1-2; D remains ambiguous. CDR3 length: 12 residues. Germline CDR1 MDHEN, CDR2 SYDVKM. With 2 bases removed from V and 0 bases from J, the gap between germline ends came to 1 base. CDR3 bases: TGTGCCAGCAGTTTAGCTAACTATGGCTACACCTTC. Its protein is CASSLANYGYTF.

This clonotype has more than one count but fewer than ten. The rearrangement links TRBV7-9 to TRBJ1-1; no clear D. The CDR3 is 13 amino acids. Trimming removed 5 bases from V and 1 base from J, with 8 bases in between. Germline values: CDR1 SEHNR, CDR2 FQNEAQ (reference sequence). CDR3 nucleotide sequence: TGTGCCAGCAGCCTTCTAGGGAACACTGAAGCTTTCTTT. This encodes CASSLLGNTEAFF.

The chain couples TRBV19 to TRBJ2-1, with 7 bases identical to TRBD1. This CDR3 spans 15 amino acids. Trimming at V came to 4 bases and at J to 4 bases, leaving 7 bases not matched to a gene. Germline V lookup: CDR1 LNHDA, CDR2 SQIVND (reference sequence). The CDR3 sequence is CASSTHRGGYNEQFF. The CDR3 DNA reads TGTGCCAGTAGTACCCACAGGGGCGGGTACAATGAGCAGTTCTTC.

This clonotype was observed at least ten times. The chain carries TRBV28 and TRBJ1-5; tentative D call: TRBD1 (5 bases). This CDR3 comprises 14 residues. Deletions cut 7 bases from V and 6 bases from J, with 16 bases between. Germline V gene sequence: CDR1 MDHEN, CDR2 SYDVKM. CDR3 protein: CASTLGVKSQPQHF. The CDR3 region has the DNA TGTGCCAGCACCTTGGGGGTAAAAAGTCAGCCCCAGCATTTT.

Regarding this clonotype: The missing conserved phenylalanine or tryptophan at the end of this CDR3 makes a read error likely. CDR3 sequence (DNA): TGTGCCAGCAGATCTTGGGGGACGGCGAAGGCTCCTGAAGCTTTCCTT. Protein sequence: CASRSWGTAKAPEAFL. The chain links TRBV6-5 to TRBJ1-1; tentatively, D is TRBD1 (5 bases). The CDR3 runs 16 residues. CDR1 and CDR2 from the germline V gene are MNHEY and SVGAGI. Trimming pared 6 bases from V and 6 bases from J, leaving 23 bases between.

This clonotype was seen a handful of times. The rearrangement joins TRBV7-9 to TRBJ2-3, with D hard to call. Germline V CDR1 and CDR2: SEHNR, FQNEAQ (reference sequence). The CDR3 has 13 amino acids. The germline V and J ends were trimmed by 7 bases and 6 bases, with 14 bases remaining between them. The CDR3 DNA is TGTGCCAGCACCCGTCTATCTCGCGATACGCAGTATTTT. Amino acid sequence: CASTRLSRDTQYF.

This clonotype was recorded at least ten times. The chain couples TRBV14 to TRBJ1-1; no reliable D call. V lost 2 bases and J 0 bases, leaving 4 bases between the germline ends. The CDR3 is 13 amino acids. Germline V gene data show CDR1 as SGHDN and CDR2 as FVKESK. The CDR3 bases are TGTGCCAGCAGCCAATGGATGAACACTGAAGCTTTCTTT. It yields the protein CASSQWMNTEAFF.

The table lists this clonotype with many counts. V is TRBV28 and J is TRBJ2-3; 7 nucleotides line up with TRBD2. V lost 6 bases to trimming and J lost 1 base; unmatched junction nucleotides: 10. Germline loops: CDR1 MDHEN, CDR2 SYDVKM. This CDR3 region has 16 residues. CDR3 protein: CASSYPGTIGTDTQYF. The CDR3 coding sequence is TGTGCCAGCAGCTATCCCGGGACTATAGGCACAGATACGCAGTATTTT.

There are many counts of this clonotype. The genes are TRBV27 and TRBJ1-5, with D perhaps matching TRBD1 (5 bases). The CDR3 totals 16 residues. Germline assignment: CDR1 MNHEY and CDR2 SMNVEV (reference sequence). Trimming pared 4 bases from V and 6 bases from J, leaving 19 bases between. CDR3 amino acids: CASSSLGLGSGQPQHF. The CDR3 DNA is TGTGCCAGCAGTTCCCTGGGACTAGGGAGCGGTCAGCCCCAGCATTTT.

This clonotype was seen many times. The chain links TRBV7-9 to TRBJ2-6; D possibly matches TRBD1 or TRBD2 (6 bases each). The CDR3 is 15 residues long. CDR1 and CDR2 (germline): SEHNR, FQNEAQ (reference sequence). Between the trimmed V and J ends, which lost 3 bases and 3 bases, there was a span of 9 bases. This chain's CDR3 is CASSLGGFGANVLTF. CDR3 in DNA: TGTGCCAGCAGCTTGGGGGGCTTTGGGGCCAACGTCCTGACTTTC.

This clonotype appeared many times. The chain recombines TRBV18 with TRBJ2-7, with 8 bases matching TRBD2. The CDR3 extends over 14 amino acids. The germline V gene has CDR1 KGHSH and CDR2 LQKENI. J was trimmed by 2 bases and V by 5 bases; bases with no gene match: 5. CDR3 protein: CASSTSGQTYEQYF. The CDR3 DNA reads TGTGCCAGCTCAACTAGCGGCCAAACCTACGAGCAGTACTTC.

To note about this clonotype: At one end the junction does not follow the germline gene, possibly because of a read error. V usage is TRBV11-2 and J usage is TRBJ2-5; TRBD2 agrees at 8 bases. Germline CDR1 reads SGHAT; CDR2 reads FQNNGV. The CDR3 has 15 amino acids. The DNA of the CDR3 is TGTGCCAGCAGCTTCCAGCGGGGGACAAGAGAGGCCCAGTACTTC. Its translation: CASSFQRGTREAQYF.

There are many counts of this clonotype. This chain uses TRBV2 with TRBJ2-5; maybe TRBD2 (5 bases). With 7 bases removed from V and 5 bases from J, the gap between germline ends came to 14 bases. This CDR3 spans 13 amino acids. From germline, CDR1 is SNHLY and CDR2 FYNNEI. This chain's CDR3 is CASTSRPGETQYF. Written as DNA, the CDR3 is TGTGCCAGCACCTCTCGGCCGGGGGAGACCCAGTACTTC.

This clonotype was recorded at least ten times. This chain uses TRBV27 with TRBJ2-2; D may match TRBD1 or TRBD2 (6 bases each). The germline CDR1 and CDR2 sequences are MNHEY and SMNVEV (reference sequence). Trimming took 6 bases from V and 1 from J, leaving 12 bases between them. There are 15 residues in the CDR3. DNA for the CDR3: TGTGCCAGCAGATACGGGGGCCTGAACACCGGGGAGCTGTTTTTT. Translation: CASRYGGLNTGELFF.

This clonotype was counted at least ten times. The rearrangement links TRBV25-1 to TRBJ2-5; 12 bases agree with TRBD1. CDR1 MGHDK and CDR2 SYGVNS come from the germline V gene. The CDR3 is 17 amino acids. Trimming cost V 3 bases and J 2 bases; bases outside gene matches: 7. As DNA, the CDR3 is TGTGCCAGCAGTGATCCGGGACAGGGGGCCCTACAAGAGACCCAGTACTTC. Translated, it gives CASSDPGQGALQETQYF.

The genes are TRBV6-5 and TRBJ2-6, with D possibly being TRBD1 (5 bases). This CDR3 contains 16 residues. Germline loops: CDR1 MNHEY, CDR2 SVGAGI. V was cut by 6 bases and J by 9 bases, with 21 bases left in between. The CDR3: CASSLGHSPSHNVLTF. CDR3 nucleotide sequence: TGTGCCAGCAGCCTTGGACACTCCCCCTCCCACAACGTCCTGACTTTC.

Ten or more counts support this clonotype. The chain combines TRBV7-6 with TRBJ2-1, with 13 bases aligning to TRBD2. The CDR3 has 19 residues. Trimming took 4 bases from V and 0 from J; bases not matched to a gene: 9. The V gene's germline CDR1 is SGHVS and CDR2 FNYEAQ. The CDR3 protein is CASSSPERTSGSSYNEQFF. Here the CDR3 DNA reads TGTGCCAGCAGCTCCCCTGAAAGGACTAGCGGGAGCTCCTACAATGAGCAGTTCTTC.

The chain has TRBV18 and TRBJ2-7; D might be TRBD1 (5 bases). V was pared by 0 bases and J by 3 bases, with 9 bases between. This CDR3 has 14 amino acids. Germline lookup yields CDR1 KGHSH and CDR2 LQKENI. This CDR3 reads CASSPPSRGYEQYF. The CDR3 bases are TGTGCCAGCTCACCACCCTCTAGGGGCTACGAGCAGTACTTC. Based on the CDR3 plus reference TRBV18 and TRBJ2-7, the full variable domain is NAGVMQNPRHLVRRRGQEARLRCSPMKGHSHVYWYRQLPEEGLKFMVYLQKENIIDESGMPKERFSAEFPKEGPSILRIQQVVRGDSAAYFCASSPPSRGYEQYFGPGTRLTVT.

This clonotype was recorded many times. The chain has TRBV5-4 and TRBJ2-5, with 14 bases matching TRBD2. The J segment lost 7 bases and the V segment lost 3 bases, leaving 8 bases of the junction unmatched. This CDR3 contains 16 residues. The germline V gene encodes CDR1 SGHNT and CDR2 YYREEE (reference sequence). CDR3 loop: CASSSGLAGGEGTQYF. The CDR3 nucleotides read TGTGCCAGCAGCTCCGGACTAGCGGGGGGTGAAGGGACCCAGTACTTC.

This chain uses TRBV6-6 with TRBJ2-2; D gene uncertain. Looked up from germline, CDR1 is MNHNY and CDR2 is SVGAGI (reference sequence). Trimming removed 4 bases at V and 5 bases at J, with 11 bases between. This CDR3 region has 14 residues. CDR3 region: CASSSDSYTGELFF. The CDR3 coding sequence is TGTGCCAGCAGTTCCGACTCCTATACCGGGGAGCTGTTTTTT.

By share of the sample, this clonotype is medium-sized. The chain recombines TRBV28 with TRBJ2-6; D is ambiguous. Trimming took off 5 bases at V and 0 bases at J, with 5 bases between the two ends. CDR3 length: 14 residues. Germline CDR1 is MDHEN and CDR2 is SYDVKM. The CDR3 bases are TGTGCCAGCAGTATTAGCTCTGGGGCCAACGTCCTGACTTTC. This gives the protein CASSISSGANVLTF.

The sample holds many counts of this clonotype. The chain recombines TRBV18 with TRBJ1-6; 10 bases align to TRBD1. V was clipped by 3 bases and J by 8 bases; unmatched bases: 7. The germline V gene encodes CDR1 KGHSH and CDR2 LQKENI. This CDR3 spans 16 amino acids. The CDR3 DNA sequence: TGTGCCAGCTCACCGGGAGCCGGGACAGGGGATTCACCCCTCCACTTT. Translated: CASSPGAGTGDSPLHF.

This clonotype was counted many times. This sequence joins TRBV5-4 and TRBJ2-3, with D tentatively TRBD2 (5 bases). The germline CDR1 and CDR2 sequences are SGHNT and YYREEE (reference sequence). Trimming took off 4 bases at V and 4 bases at J, with 16 bases between the two ends. This CDR3 has 15 amino acids. The CDR3 reads CASSGVTPSSDTQYF. The CDR3, as DNA: TGTGCCAGCAGCGGGGTGACGCCTAGCTCAGATACGCAGTATTTT.